One sample yielded the 4 T cell receptor beta chains listed below, sequenced in a study of T cells in Graves' hyperthyroidism and ophthalmopathy. RNA transcripts served as the template for amplifying TCR beta CDR3 regions. RT-PCR in the first round (using the HTBI primer set) targeted the TCR CDR3. TCRdb reanalysed the multiplex PCR reads using MiXCR and keeps one entry per CDR3 protein. Of over 700,000 distinct CDR3 sequences in the sample, around a sixth were seen once. The sequencing sample was made of blood. The receptors originated from a woman aged 45-65 years with Graves' hyperthyroidism that later progressed to Graves' ophthalmopathy.

This clonotype appeared many times. This chain links TRBV20-1 with TRBJ1-5, with D uncertain. CDR3 length: 13 amino acids. Trimming removed 2 bases at V and 0 bases at J, with 5 bases between. From germline, CDR1 is DFQATT and CDR2 SNEGSKA (reference sequence). CDR3 region: CSARSDSNQPQHF. The CDR3 DNA sequence: TGCAGTGCTAGAAGTGATAGCAATCAGCCCCAGCATTTT.

As to this clonotype: Since a much larger clone is just one base distant, this may be a read error. The CDR3 sequence is CASSVFGITGQGNTGELFF. As DNA, the CDR3 is TGTGCCAGCAGTGTTTTTGGGATCACGGGACAGGGGAACACCGGGGAGCTGTTTTTT. The V and J genes are TRBV2 and TRBJ2-2; 9 nucleotides agree with TRBD1. The CDR3 covers 19 residues. Looked up from germline, CDR1 is SNHLY and CDR2 is FYNNEI. V shed 4 bases and J 1 base; nucleotides not matched to a gene: 13.

This clonotype showed up many times. The chain employs TRBV7-9 and TRBJ2-2; the D gene could be TRBD1 or TRBD2 (5 bases each). CDR3 length: 16 residues. V was trimmed by 5 bases and J by 3 bases, leaving 16 bases between them. Per germline, CDR1 SEHNR and CDR2 FQNEAQ (reference sequence). This chain's CDR3 is CASSAMGERDTGELFF. CDR3 DNA: TGTGCCAGCAGCGCCATGGGGGAAAGGGACACCGGGGAGCTGTTTTTT.

This clonotype was seen many times. The rearrangement links TRBV12-5 to TRBJ1-6, with a possible D match to TRBD1 (5 bases). Germline V gene lookup returns CDR1 LGHNT and CDR2 FRNRAP. The V end lost 5 bases, the J end lost 3 bases, and 17 bases lay between the germline ends. The CDR3 loop spans 17 amino acids. The CDR3 nucleotides read TGTGCTAGTGGTAGCCGGGACGGACGGCTCTATAATTCACCCCTCCACTTT. It codes for CASGSRDGRLYNSPLHF. Looking up the rest from reference TRBV12-5 and TRBJ1-6 gives the full variable domain: DARVTQTPRHKVTEMGQEVTMRCQPILGHNTVFWYRQTMMQGLELLAYFRNRAPLDDSGMPKDRFSAEMPDATLATLKIQPSEPRDSAVYFCASGSRDGRLYNSPLHFGNGTRLTVT.